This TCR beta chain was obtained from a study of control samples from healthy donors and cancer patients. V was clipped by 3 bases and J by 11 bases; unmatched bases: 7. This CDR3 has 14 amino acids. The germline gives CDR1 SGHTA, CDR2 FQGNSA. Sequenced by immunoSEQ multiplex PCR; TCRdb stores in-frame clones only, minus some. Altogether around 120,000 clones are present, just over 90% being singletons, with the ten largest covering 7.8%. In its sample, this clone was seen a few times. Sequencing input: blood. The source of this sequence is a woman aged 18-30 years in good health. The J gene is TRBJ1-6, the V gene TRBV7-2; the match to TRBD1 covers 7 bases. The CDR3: CASSLDRSTPPLHF. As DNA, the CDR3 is TGTGCCAGCAGCTTGGACAGGAGTACGCCACCCCTCCACTTT. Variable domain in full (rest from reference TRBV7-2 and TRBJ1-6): GAGVSQSPSNKVTEKGKDVELRCDPISGHTALYWYRQSLGQGLEFLIYFQGNSAPDKSGLPSDRFSAERTGGSVSTLTIQRTQQEDSAVYLCASSLDRSTPPLHFGNGTRLTVT.